One sample yielded the 12 T cell receptor beta chains listed below, sequenced in a study of brain T cells in children with intractable seizures. Method: immunoSEQ multiplex PCR; TCRdb's copy keeps in-frame clones and lacks some. This table has 100,000 to 120,000 clones, 94% appearing once. The sequencing here drew on peripheral blood, taken at surgery. These TCRs come from a boy younger than two with hemimegalencephaly and intractable seizures.

The V gene is TRBV4-1, the J gene TRBJ1-1; D not certain. Germline-derived CDR1 and CDR2 are MGHRA and YSYEKL. V was cut by 0 bases and J by 9 bases, with 5 bases left in between. This CDR3 has 11 residues. The CDR3 nucleotides are TGCGCCAGCAGCCAAGATAGGAAAGCTTTCTTT. The encoded protein is CASSQDRKAFF.

Details on this clone: Relative to the germline gene, one junction end is altered; a read error may explain this. The V call is TRBV12-5, the J call TRBJ1-1; maybe TRBD1 (5 bases). There are 11 residues in the CDR3. Germline lookup yields CDR1 LGHNT and CDR2 FRNRAP. The CDR3 region is CASGFGTTRVF. The DNA of the CDR3 is TGTGCTAGTGGTTTCGGGACCACTAGGGTCTTT.

This chain links TRBV19 with TRBJ2-5; D uncertain. CDR1 is LNHDA, CDR2 SQIVND, per germline (reference sequence). The germline V and J ends were trimmed by 7 bases and 1 base, with 13 bases remaining between them. This CDR3 is built from 14 residues. The DNA for the CDR3 is TGTGCCAGTACTCCGGTGTATGGCCAAGAGACCCAGTACTTC. Amino acids: CASTPVYGQETQYF. Combining the CDR3 with reference TRBV19 and TRBJ2-5 gives the whole variable domain DGGITQSPKYLFRKEGQNVTLSCEQNLNHDAMYWYRQDPGQGLRLIYYSQIVNDFQKGDIAEGYSVSREKKESFPLTVTSAQKNPTAFYLCASTPVYGQETQYFGPGTRLLVL.

The gene calls are TRBV28 and TRBJ2-1, with TRBD2 matching over 10 bases. The germline V gene encodes CDR1 MDHEN and CDR2 SYDVKM. V gave up 6 bases and J gave up 6 bases; unmatched junction bases: 5. This CDR3 spans 14 amino acids. CDR3 in amino acids: CASRAGGPVNEQFF. For the CDR3, the DNA is TGTGCCAGCAGAGCGGGAGGGCCAGTCAATGAGCAGTTCTTC.

This clone was detected once. The chain employs TRBV10-3 and TRBJ2-7; 14 bases agree with TRBD2. Germline CDR1 is ENHRY and CDR2 is SYGVKD. V trimming: 4 bases; J trimming: 2 bases; junction bases outside the gene matches: 4. The CDR3 has 16 residues. The CDR3 reads CAISAGLAGVTYEQYF. Here the CDR3 DNA reads TGTGCCATCAGTGCGGGACTAGCGGGAGTCACCTACGAGCAGTACTTC.

This chain joins TRBV24-1 and TRBJ2-1, with D maybe TRBD1 (6 bases). CDR1 is KGHDR and CDR2 is SFDVKD in the germline V gene. This CDR3 is 15 amino acids long. V lost 4 bases to trimming and J lost 5 bases, with 14 bases between them. The CDR3 is CATSENRDNHNEQFF. In DNA form, the CDR3 reads TGTGCCACCAGTGAGAACCGGGACAACCACAATGAGCAGTTCTTC.

The V call is TRBV2, the J call TRBJ2-2; D not resolved. Trimming shortened V by 4 bases and J by 3 bases, and 12 bases separated the two germline ends. The CDR3 runs to 15 residues. CDR1 is SNHLY, CDR2 FYNNEI, per germline. Written as DNA, the CDR3 is TGTGCCAGCAGTGTAGAAGTCGGGTACACCGGGGAGCTGTTTTTT. Amino acids: CASSVEVGYTGELFF. Looking up the rest from reference TRBV2 and TRBJ2-2 gives the full variable domain: EPEVTQTPSHQVTQMGQEVILRCVPISNHLYFYWYRQILGQKVEFLVSFYNNEISEKSEIFDDQFSVERPDGSNFTLKIRSTKLEDSAMYFCASSVEVGYTGELFFGEGSRLTVL.

V is TRBV5-1 and J is TRBJ1-5; 7 positions agree with TRBD1. Trimming at V came to 4 bases and at J to 8 bases, leaving 12 bases not matched to a gene. Germline lookup yields CDR1 SGHRS and CDR2 YFSETQ. The CDR3 spans 15 residues. CDR3 nucleotides: TGCGCCAGCAGCGCGCTAACAGGGGTCCAGGAGCCCCAGCATTTT. It translates to CASSALTGVQEPQHF.

V is TRBV18 and J is TRBJ2-7; weak D call: TRBD1 (5 bases). From germline, CDR1 is KGHSH and CDR2 LQKENI. CDR3 length equals 15 residues. Deletions cut 2 bases from V and 2 bases from J, with 13 bases between. CDR3 DNA: TGTGCCAGCTCACCAGGGGCCCGAGCCCCCTACGAGCAGTACTTC. Amino acids: CASSPGARAPYEQYF.

The rearrangement uses TRBV3-1 (or the pseudogene TRBV3-2) and TRBJ2-1, with 10 bases identical to TRBD2. The V gene end was trimmed by 3 bases and the J gene end by 5 bases; junction bases not matched to a gene: 7. The CDR3 totals 16 residues. In germline, CDR1 is LGHDT, CDR2 YNNKEL (reference sequence). CDR3 bases: TGTGCCAGCAGCCATAGAACCGGACTAGCGGACAATGAGCAGTTCTTC. Protein product: CASSHRTGLADNEQFF.

This rearrangement joins TRBV27 to TRBJ2-7; the D is unclear. The CDR3 consists of 14 residues. Per germline, CDR1 MNHEY and CDR2 SMNVEV (reference sequence). Trimming cost V 2 bases and J 3 bases, with 11 bases left between them. CDR3 loop: CASSLRKMGYEQYF. The CDR3 region has the DNA TGTGCCAGCAGTTTACGGAAAATGGGCTACGAGCAGTACTTC.

This clone showed up just a few times. V and J are TRBV7-9 and TRBJ2-7, with 7 bases fitting TRBD1. The CDR3 totals 14 residues. The trim removed 4 bases at V and 3 bases at J, leaving 6 bases unmatched. Germline CDR1 is SEHNR and CDR2 is FQNEAQ (reference sequence). The CDR3 reads CASSYRDSNYEQYF. CDR3 sequence (DNA): TGTGCCAGCAGCTACCGGGACAGTAACTACGAGCAGTACTTC.